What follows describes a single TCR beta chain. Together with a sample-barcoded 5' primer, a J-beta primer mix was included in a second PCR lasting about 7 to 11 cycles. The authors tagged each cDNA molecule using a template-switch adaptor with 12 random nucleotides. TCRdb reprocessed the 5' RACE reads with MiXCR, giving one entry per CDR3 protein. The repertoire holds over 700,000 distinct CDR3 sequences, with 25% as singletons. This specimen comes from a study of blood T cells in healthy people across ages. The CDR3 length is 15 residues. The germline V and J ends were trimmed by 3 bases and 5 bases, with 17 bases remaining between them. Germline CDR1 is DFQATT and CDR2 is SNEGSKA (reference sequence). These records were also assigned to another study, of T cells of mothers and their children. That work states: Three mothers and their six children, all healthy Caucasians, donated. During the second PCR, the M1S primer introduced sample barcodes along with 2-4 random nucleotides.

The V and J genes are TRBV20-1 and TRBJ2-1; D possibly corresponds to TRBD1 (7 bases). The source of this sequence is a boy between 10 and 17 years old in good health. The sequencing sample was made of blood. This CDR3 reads CSASAGQSLHNEQFF. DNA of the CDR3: TGCAGTGCTAGTGCGGGACAGTCATTACACAATGAGCAGTTCTTC.